This T cell receptor (beta chain) was sequenced in a study of T cell responses to AZD1222 COVID-19 vaccine. Trimming took 3 bases from V and 2 from J, leaving 6 bases between them. Germline-derived CDR1 and CDR2 are MRHNA and SNTAGT. The CDR3 is 13 residues long. Assay used: immunoSEQ multiplex PCR; TCRdb lists only in-frame clones, some missing. In the table there are more than 95,000 clones, approximately 83% of which are singletons. This receptor was taken from an adult in good health. The chain is built from TRBV6-4 and TRBJ2-3; D is uncertain. This sample comprised peripheral blood, obtained on day 0 of MenACWY control vaccination. The CDR3 region is CASSEQPTDTQYF. As DNA, the CDR3 is TGTGCCAGCAGTGAACAGCCCACAGATACGCAGTATTTT.